This T cell receptor beta chain was captured in a study of cytomegalovirus exposure and HLA in healthy donors. Study conclusions and caveats: Relative to equally common others, HLA-associated TCR beta chains showed greater clonal expansion in a later analysis. Later analysis placed DRB1 highest and HLA-C lowest in TCR association rates, which differed by HLA locus. Reports indicated that the classifier achieved high specificity and sensitivity in diagnosing cytomegalovirus status. TCR beta sequences reportedly predicted most subjects' HLA-A and HLA-B alleles accurately.

PCR was performed using 60 Vbeta and 13 Jbeta primers. Assay used: immunoSEQ multiplex PCR; TCRdb lists only in-frame clones, some missing. The repertoire holds approximately 130,000 clones, with approximately 80% as singletons. On this clone: Its matching antigen is unknown.

Sequenced material: PBMCs. The TCR was taken from a middle-aged man in good health and CMV-seronegative.

This CDR3 reads CASSLVRDRGFYEQYF. The CDR3 bases are TGTGCCAGCAGCTTAGTAAGGGACAGGGGCTTCTACGAGCAGTACTTC. V is TRBV11-2 and J is TRBJ2-7, with 10 bases lining up with TRBD1. V lost 1 base, J lost 3 bases, and 6 bases stayed unmatched. CDR3 size: 16 residues. The germline V gene encodes CDR1 SGHAT and CDR2 FQNNGV. The full variable domain, completed using reference TRBV11-2 and TRBJ2-7, is EAGVAQSPRYKIIEKRQSVAFWCNPISGHATLYWYQQILGQGPKLLIQFQNNGVVDDSQLPKDRFSAERLKGVDSTLKIQPAKLEDSAVYLCASSLVRDRGFYEQYFGPGTRLTVT.